These T cell receptor beta chains were read from a single sample in a study of CXCR3-negative and CXCR3-positive naive CD8 T cells. After re-calling the 5' RACE reads, TCRdb lists one entry per CDR3 protein, DNA absent. This table holds about 130,000 distinct CDR3 sequences. The sequenced sample was naive CXCR3+ CD8+ T cells from blood. These receptor sequences come from a human donor in good health. Some clones in this sample may be carry-over from other donors' samples. The CDR3 runs from the conserved cysteine through the conserved F or W.

j_call v_call cdr3_aa
TRBJ2-1 TRBV29-1 CSVEDPLEGGNEQFF
TRBJ2-7 TRBV7-2 CASSPVGQGSYEQYF
TRBJ1-1 TRBV29-1 CSVVPQDNTEAFF
TRBJ1-2 TRBV12-3/TRBV12-4 CASRPPDVGYTF
TRBJ2-2 TRBV6-5 CASITGGGELFF
TRBJ1-1 TRBV7-9 CASSLGQTSTEAFF
TRBJ2-1 TRBV7-9 CASVPFLGPDNEQFF
TRBJ1-5 TRBV4-3 CASSQDAGANQPQHF
TRBJ2-1 TRBV6-5 CASSYSWLQPMIF
TRBJ2-1 TRBV7-3 CASRPAGGRQGEQFF
TRBJ1-2 TRBV27 CASSLTGTGGEFYTF
TRBJ1-5 TRBV15 CATSRNPNSNQPQHF
TRBJ2-5 TRBV6-2/TRBV6-3 CASSLPGPRTDPETQYF
TRBJ2-5 TRBV7-4 CASSYSGNQETQYF
TRBJ1-1 TRBV28 CASSPGGGLNTEAFF
TRBJ2-7 TRBV5-1 CASSLDRGSVHEQYF
TRBJ2-1 TRBV5-1 CASRPALLDSRGGEQFF
TRBJ1-5 TRBV19 CASTPDRDNQPQHF
TRBJ1-2 TRBV9 CASSAPDRGPYGYTF
TRBJ1-1 TRBV29-1 CSVWKNTEAFF
TRBJ2-1 TRBV12-3/TRBV12-4 CASSLATGGRNEQFF
TRBJ2-2 TRBV30 CAWSVRAGELFF
TRBJ2-1 TRBV5-1 CASSPPPSDEQFF
TRBJ2-3 TRBV10-3 CAISVRTRIGTDTQYF
TRBJ2-7 TRBV7-2 CASSFYHGGDYEQYF
TRBJ2-7 TRBV9 CASSQTGGFTYEQYF
TRBJ2-1 TRBV7-2 CASSLGGQGYEQFF
TRBJ2-7 TRBV7-2 CASSAGLAGSSYEQYF
TRBJ1-1 TRBV12-3/TRBV12-4 CASRTGTYTEAFF
TRBJ2-2 TRBV28 CASRTAGGGTGELFF
TRBJ2-2 TRBV7-3 CASSLMGPGELFF
TRBJ2-7 TRBV3-1 CASSQGSEQYF
TRBJ2-7 TRBV29-1 CSVGAYRGPGYEQYF
TRBJ2-7 TRBV27 CASSSGGGSSYEQYF
TRBJ2-3 TRBV5-1 CASSPEGASTDTQYF
TRBJ1-2 TRBV30 CASSPGFGDGYTF
TRBJ1-1 TRBV10-3 CAISDRDLNTEAFF
TRBJ2-4 TRBV14 CASSQDPIQGHMYF
TRBJ2-1 TRBV4-2 CASSQVLRSLEQFF
TRBJ1-2 TRBV4-3 CASSRAQGEINYGYTF
TRBJ1-5 TRBV28 CASSFVNQPQHF
TRBJ1-4 TRBV12-5 CASGTTATNEKLFF
TRBJ2-1 TRBV5-1 CASSPWTSFDNEQFF
TRBJ1-3 TRBV4-1 CASSQEGLGAITGNTIYF
TRBJ2-5 TRBV12-5 CASGLVGLAQETQYF
TRBJ2-1 TRBV11-2 CASSLVSGVPRGQFF
TRBJ2-1 TRBV2 CASSLDPGARNEQLF